A selection of T cell receptor beta chains follows, all from one sample in a study of technical replicates of blood from a few donors. Here immunoSEQ multiplex PCR was the method, and the copy in TCRdb shows in-frame clones only, minus some. The sample holds 70,000 to 80,000 clones, 92% seen once. Sequencing was done on a sample of T cells isolated from PBMCs. The receptors stem from a human donor in good health. Both conserved end residues are part of each CDR3. A D gene is named only where the DNA matches it firmly. Only part of the rows carry a size: once, few, many, or a class if the clone is expanded.

V	size	length	J	D	DNA	CDR3
TRBV27	NA	16	TRBJ2-5	NA	TGTGCCAGCAGTCCGCCTACAGGGATACCGTCGAGTATCCAGTACTTC	CASSPPTGIPSSIQYF
TRBV19	NA	16	TRBJ1-5	TRBD1	TGTGCCAGTAGTATACTAGGGACAGGGGGGGATCGGCCCCAGCATTTT	CASSILGTGGDRPQHF
TRBV9	NA	14	TRBJ2-1	TRBD2	TGTGCCAGCAGCGCGACTAGCGCCTACAATGAGCAGTTCTTC	CASSATSAYNEQFF
TRBV6-1	NA	17	TRBJ1-5	NA	TGTGCCAGCAGTGAAGCGTTTTTGGGGCTGATCATACAGCCCCAGCATTTT	CASSEAFLGLIIQPQHF
TRBV28	NA	15	TRBJ1-3	NA	TGTGCCAGCAGTACGGATCAGGCGTGGGGAAACACCATATATTTT	CASSTDQAWGNTIYF
TRBV29-1	NA	11	TRBJ2-5	NA	TGCAGCGACAGGGTTCAAGAGACCCAGTACTTC	CSDRVQETQYF
TRBV19	NA	15	TRBJ2-3	NA	TGTGCCAGTAGTTCCAGGATTTCCCAGGGAGATACGCAGTATTTT	CASSSRISQGDTQYF
TRBV29-1	NA	12	TRBJ1-4	NA	TGCAGCGTTGTGAATGTCGGGGAAAAACTGTTTTTT	CSVVNVGEKLFF
TRBV5-4	NA	12	TRBJ2-4	NA	TGTGCCAGCAGCTCAGAAAAAAACATTCAGTACTTC	CASSSEKNIQYF
TRBV27	NA	18	TRBJ2-2	TRBD1	TGTGCCAGCAGCCTAGCCTCCGGGACAGGGGGTCACACCGGGGAGCTGTTTTTT	CASSLASGTGGHTGELFF
TRBV19	once	15	TRBJ1-1	TRBD1	TGTGCCAGTAGCACTCCCAAGACAGGGAAACCCGAAGCTTTCTTT	CASSTPKTGKPEAFF
TRBV10-3	NA	14	TRBJ1-1	NA	TGTGCCATCAGTAGTACCGTCTCTTTGCGTGTAGCTTTCTTT	CAISSTVSLRVAFF
TRBV6-5	NA	16	TRBJ2-7	TRBD1	TGTGCCAGCAGTTCCCATGGACAGGTCAGCTCCTACGAGCAGTACTTC	CASSSHGQVSSYEQYF
TRBV6-1	NA	13	TRBJ1-2	TRBD1	TGTGCCAGCAGTGGAGGACAGGGACATGGCTACACCTTC	CASSGGQGHGYTF
TRBV6-5	NA	13	TRBJ2-7	NA	TGTGCCAGCAGTTCGATACAGGGAAGCGAGCAGTACTTC	CASSSIQGSEQYF
TRBV6-5	NA	13	TRBJ1-2	TRBD1	TGTGCCAGCAGTCGGACAGGGGATTATGGCTACACCTTC	CASSRTGDYGYTF
TRBV6-5	NA	13	TRBJ2-1	NA	TGTGCCAGCAGGCCGGACACCTACAATGAGCAGTTCTTC	CASRPDTYNEQFF
TRBV4-2	NA	17	TRBJ2-2	TRBD2	TGTGCCAGCAGCCCCCGAGGACTAGCGGGAGGCACCGGGGAGCTGTTTTTT	CASSPRGLAGGTGELFF
TRBV30	NA	14	TRBJ1-2	TRBD1	TGTGCCTGGAGTTGGGACAGGGGAGGCTATGGCTACACCTTC	CAWSWDRGGYGYTF
TRBV7-2	few	16	TRBJ2-3	TRBD2	TGTGCCAGCAGCTTAACTAGCGGGAGTTACACAGATACGCAGTATTTT	CASSLTSGSYTDTQYF
TRBV6-1	NA	14	TRBJ2-1	TRBD2	TGTGCCAGCAGTGAGACTAGCATCGGCAATGAGCAGTTCTTC	CASSETSIGNEQFF
TRBV2	NA	13	TRBJ1-1	TRBD1	TGTGCCAGCACCGGACAGGGGAACACTGAAGCTTTCTTT	CASTGQGNTEAFF
TRBV4-1	NA	12	TRBJ2-7	TRBD1	TGCGCCAGCAGTCTACAGGGGCGGGAGCAGTACTTC	CASSLQGREQYF
TRBV30	NA	15	TRBJ2-7	TRBD1	TGTGCCTGGAGTGGGCTGACAGGGACGGCCTACGAGCAGTACTTC	CAWSGLTGTAYEQYF
TRBV9	once	15	TRBJ2-5	TRBD2	TGTGCCAGCAGCGTAGGGGAGGGAGGAAAAGAGACCCAGTACTTC	CASSVGEGGKETQYF
TRBV11-3	NA	14	TRBJ2-7	TRBD2	TGTGCCAGCAGCGCCCTTAGCGGGAGTTACGAGCAGTACTTC	CASSALSGSYEQYF
TRBV19	NA	16	TRBJ1-1	NA	TGTGCCAGTAGTATAGCCGGGATACCCCTGAACACTGAAGCTTTCTTT	CASSIAGIPLNTEAFF
TRBV10-3	NA	10	TRBJ2-3	NA	TGTGCCACGACTGCAGATACGCAGTATTTT	CATTADTQYF
TRBV18	NA	14	TRBJ1-1	NA	TGTGCCAGCTCACCACCGAGGGATAGGACTGAAGCTTTCTTT	CASSPPRDRTEAFF
TRBV6-5	NA	16	TRBJ2-1	NA	TGTGCCAGCAGTTACTCGGGAGGGGGGGTACTCAATGAGCAGTTCTTC	CASSYSGGGVLNEQFF
TRBV5-1	NA	16	TRBJ2-7	TRBD2	TGCGCCAGCAGCTTTGGGATAGCGGGGGTCTCCTACGAGCAGTACTTC	CASSFGIAGVSYEQYF